This TCR beta chain was retrieved from a study of post-analysis software for immune sequencing data. Study-level background: Relapsing-remitting, secondary progressive and progressive-relapsing forms made up the multiple sclerosis disease courses. Study-level points and caveats: Controls showed lower frequencies than patients for 5 or 6 TRBV segments, and TRBV5-6, TRBV5-1 and TRBV20-1 were among these.

Germline CDR1 and CDR2: SGHTA and FQGNSA. Trimming took off 4 bases at V and 8 bases at J, with 20 bases between the two ends. CDR3 length: 15 amino acids. Incorporated into the TCR beta cDNA libraries were unique molecular identifiers, which served to reduce PCR and sequencing biases. Yield was roughly 0.5 million cDNA molecules from roughly 0.93 to 9.6 million T cells. TCRdb analysed the PCR reads with MiXCR anew, one entry per CDR3 protein. The data contain about 680,000 distinct CDR3 sequences, approximately 60% of them singletons. This clonotype was detected a few times. Its target is not known. The V and J genes are TRBV7-2 and TRBJ1-2, with D tentatively TRBD1 (6 bases). This TCR derives from a girl aged 2-10 years with multiple sclerosis. Specimen: blood. The CDR3 nucleotides read TGTGCCAGCAGCTCCAATCCGGGACACCTAAGCGGCTACACCTTC. As protein: CASSSNPGHLSGYTF.